What follows is one T cell receptor (beta chain) and its context. As yet, its antigen is unknown. Assay execution proceeded at the deep level. Repertoires were generated with immunoSEQ multiplex PCR, while TCRdb's copy carries only in-frame clones and drops some. The table includes roughly 570,000 clones, roughly 98% detected once. The data originate from a study of shared clonotypes between healthy human individuals. Overall study: Per donor, three plates held CD4 naive cells, three held CD4 memory, two held CD8 naive and one held CD8 memory.

Only CD45RO-negative cells positively selected for CCR7 counted as naive CD8 cells, so terminally differentiated effector memory CD45RA+ cells were excluded. Germline CDR1 is LNHDA and CDR2 is SQIVND (reference sequence). This CDR3 comprises 14 residues. Trimming pared 6 bases from V and 0 bases from J, leaving 11 bases between. General study results and limits: Even with large depth, rarefaction showed that sorted-subset sequencing was incomplete.

Source material: naive CD8+ T cells sorted from blood. The TCR originated in a man between 25 and 39 years old in good health. This rearrangement joins TRBV19 to TRBJ1-1; unclear D gene. This CDR3 reads CASSVQLLNTEAFF. As DNA, the CDR3 is TGTGCCAGTAGCGTACAGCTCTTGAACACTGAAGCTTTCTTT.